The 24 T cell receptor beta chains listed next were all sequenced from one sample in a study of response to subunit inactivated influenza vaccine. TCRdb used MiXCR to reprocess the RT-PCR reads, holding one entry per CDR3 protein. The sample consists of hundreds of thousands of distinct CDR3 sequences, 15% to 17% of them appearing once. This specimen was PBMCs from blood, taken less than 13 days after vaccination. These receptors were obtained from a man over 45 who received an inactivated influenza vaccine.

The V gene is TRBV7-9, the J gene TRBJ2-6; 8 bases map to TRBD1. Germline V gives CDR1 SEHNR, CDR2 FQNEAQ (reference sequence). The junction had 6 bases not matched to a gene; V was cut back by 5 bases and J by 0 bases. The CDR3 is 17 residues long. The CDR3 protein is CASSRDRYSSGANVLTF. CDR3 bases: TGTGCCAGCAGCCGGGACAGGTACAGCTCTGGGGCCAACGTCCTGACTTTC.

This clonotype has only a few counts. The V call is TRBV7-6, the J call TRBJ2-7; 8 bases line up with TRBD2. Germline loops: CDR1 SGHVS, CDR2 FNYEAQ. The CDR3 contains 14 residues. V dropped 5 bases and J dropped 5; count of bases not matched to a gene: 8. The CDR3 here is CASSRGTSRDEQYF. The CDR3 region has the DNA TGTGCCAGCAGCCGAGGGACTAGTCGGGACGAGCAGTACTTC. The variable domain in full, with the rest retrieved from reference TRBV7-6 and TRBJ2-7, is GAGVSQSPRYKVTKRGQDVALRCDPISGHVSLYWYRQALGQGPEFLTYFNYEAQQDKSGLPNDRFSAERPEGSISTLTIQRTEQRDSAMYRCASSRGTSRDEQYFGPGTRLTVT.

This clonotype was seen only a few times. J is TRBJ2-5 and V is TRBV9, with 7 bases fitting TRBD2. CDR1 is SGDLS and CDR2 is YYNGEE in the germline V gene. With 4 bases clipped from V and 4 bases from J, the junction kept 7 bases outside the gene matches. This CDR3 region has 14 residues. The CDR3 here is CASSPPGGVETQYF. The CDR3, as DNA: TGTGCCAGCAGCCCCCCTGGGGGGGTAGAGACCCAGTACTTC.

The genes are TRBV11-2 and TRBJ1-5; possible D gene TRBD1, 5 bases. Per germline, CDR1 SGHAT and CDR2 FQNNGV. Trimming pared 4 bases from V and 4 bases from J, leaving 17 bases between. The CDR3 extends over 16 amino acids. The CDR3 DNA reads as TGTGCCAGCAGCTATCTCGCCGGGACGGTGAATCAGCCCCAGCATTTT. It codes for CASSYLAGTVNQPQHF.

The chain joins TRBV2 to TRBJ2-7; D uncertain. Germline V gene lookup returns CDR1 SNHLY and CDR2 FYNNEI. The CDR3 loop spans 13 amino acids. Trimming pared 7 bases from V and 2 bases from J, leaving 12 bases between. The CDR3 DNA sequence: TGTGCCAGCAAGAGTGACACCGCCTACGAGCAGTACTTC. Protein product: CASKSDTAYEQYF. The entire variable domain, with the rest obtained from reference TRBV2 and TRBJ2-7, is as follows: EPEVTQTPSHQVTQMGQEVILRCVPISNHLYFYWYRQILGQKVEFLVSFYNNEISEKSEIFDDQFSVERPDGSNFTLKIRSTKLEDSAMYFCASKSDTAYEQYFGPGTRLTVT.

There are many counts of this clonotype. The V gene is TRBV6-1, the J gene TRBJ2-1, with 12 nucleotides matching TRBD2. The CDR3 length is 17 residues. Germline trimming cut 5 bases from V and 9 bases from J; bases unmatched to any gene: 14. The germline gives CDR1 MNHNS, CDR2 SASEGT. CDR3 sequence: CASSPSSSSGGAVEQFF. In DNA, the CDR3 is TGTGCCAGCAGTCCGAGTAGTTCTAGCGGGGGGGCGGTTGAGCAGTTCTTC.

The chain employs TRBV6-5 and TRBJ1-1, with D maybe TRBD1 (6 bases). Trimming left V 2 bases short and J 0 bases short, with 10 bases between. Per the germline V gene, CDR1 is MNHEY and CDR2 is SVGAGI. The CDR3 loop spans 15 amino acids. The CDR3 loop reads CASSYGGGMNTEAFF. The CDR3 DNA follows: TGTGCCAGCAGTTACGGTGGGGGCATGAACACTGAAGCTTTCTTT.

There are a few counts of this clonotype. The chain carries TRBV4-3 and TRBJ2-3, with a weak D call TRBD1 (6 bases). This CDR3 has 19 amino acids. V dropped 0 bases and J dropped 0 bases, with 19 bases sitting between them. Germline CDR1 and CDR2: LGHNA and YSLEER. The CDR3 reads CASSQDPLARTASTDTQYF. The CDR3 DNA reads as TGCGCCAGCAGCCAAGATCCCCTTGCCAGGACAGCGAGCACAGATACGCAGTATTTT.

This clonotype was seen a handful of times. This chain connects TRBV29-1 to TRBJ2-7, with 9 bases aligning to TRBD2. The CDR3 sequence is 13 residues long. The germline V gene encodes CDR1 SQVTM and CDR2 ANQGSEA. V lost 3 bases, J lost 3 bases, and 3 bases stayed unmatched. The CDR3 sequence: CSVDAGGHYEQYF. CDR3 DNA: TGCAGCGTTGATGCGGGAGGGCACTACGAGCAGTACTTC.

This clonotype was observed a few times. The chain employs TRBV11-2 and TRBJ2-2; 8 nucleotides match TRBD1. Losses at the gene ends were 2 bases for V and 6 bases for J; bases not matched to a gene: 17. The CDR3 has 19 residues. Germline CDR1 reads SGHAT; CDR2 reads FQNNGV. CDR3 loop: CASSLRPAGGAVFAGELFF. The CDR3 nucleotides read TGTGCCAGCAGCTTACGGCCCGCAGGGGGCGCGGTATTCGCCGGGGAGCTGTTTTTT.

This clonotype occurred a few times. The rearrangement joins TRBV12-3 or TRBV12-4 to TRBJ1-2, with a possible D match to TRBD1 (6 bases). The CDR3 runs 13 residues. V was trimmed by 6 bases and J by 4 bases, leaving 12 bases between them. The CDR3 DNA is TGTGCCAGCAGGGCGGACAGAATCTATGGCTACACCTTC. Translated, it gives CASRADRIYGYTF.

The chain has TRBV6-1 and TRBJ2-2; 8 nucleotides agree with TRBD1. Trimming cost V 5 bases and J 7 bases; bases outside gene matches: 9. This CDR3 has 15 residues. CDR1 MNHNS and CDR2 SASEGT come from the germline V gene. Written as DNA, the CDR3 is TGTGCCAGCAGTCCCCCGGACAGGGCGGACGGGGAGCTGTTTTTT. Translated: CASSPPDRADGELFF.

CDR3 nucleotides: TGTGCCAGCAGTTACTCGGTGTCCTACGAGCAGTACTTC. This gives the protein CASSYSVSYEQYF. This chain links TRBV6-5 with TRBJ2-7, with no clear D. The CDR3 has 13 residues. CDR1 and CDR2 from the germline V gene are MNHEY and SVGAGI. V shed 0 bases and J shed 1 base, with 4 bases lying between them.

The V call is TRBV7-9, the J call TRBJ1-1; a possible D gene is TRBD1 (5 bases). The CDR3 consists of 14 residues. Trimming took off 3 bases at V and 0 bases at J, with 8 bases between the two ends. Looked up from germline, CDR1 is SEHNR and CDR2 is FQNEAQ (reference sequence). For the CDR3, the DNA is TGTGCCAGCAGCTTTGAACAGGTGAACACTGAAGCTTTCTTT. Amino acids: CASSFEQVNTEAFF.

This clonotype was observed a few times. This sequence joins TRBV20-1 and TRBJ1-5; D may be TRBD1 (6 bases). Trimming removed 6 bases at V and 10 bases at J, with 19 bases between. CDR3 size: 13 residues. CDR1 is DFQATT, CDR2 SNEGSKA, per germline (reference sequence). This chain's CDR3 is CSAPTLTGGPQHF. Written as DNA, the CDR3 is TGCAGTGCCCCGACCTTGACAGGAGGTCCCCAGCATTTT.

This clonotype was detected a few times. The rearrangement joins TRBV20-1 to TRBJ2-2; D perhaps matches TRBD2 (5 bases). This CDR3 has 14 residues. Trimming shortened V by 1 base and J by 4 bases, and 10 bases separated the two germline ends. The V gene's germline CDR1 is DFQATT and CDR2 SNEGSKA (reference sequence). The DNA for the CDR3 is TGCAGTGCTAGAGGAGGAGGTAGCACCGGGGAGCTGTTTTTT. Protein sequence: CSARGGGSTGELFF.

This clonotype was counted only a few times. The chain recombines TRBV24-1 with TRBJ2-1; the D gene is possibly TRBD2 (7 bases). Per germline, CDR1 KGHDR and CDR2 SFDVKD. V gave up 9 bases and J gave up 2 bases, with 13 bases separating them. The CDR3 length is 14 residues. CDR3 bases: TGTGCCACCGGGAGGGGGGGCCCCTACAATGAGCAGTTCTTC. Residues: CATGRGGPYNEQFF.

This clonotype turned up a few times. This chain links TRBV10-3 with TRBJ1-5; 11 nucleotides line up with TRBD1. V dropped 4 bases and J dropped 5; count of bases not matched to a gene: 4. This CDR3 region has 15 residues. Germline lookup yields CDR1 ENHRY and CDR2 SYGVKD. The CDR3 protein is CAISAGTGGYQPQHF. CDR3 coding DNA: TGTGCCATCAGTGCCGGGACAGGGGGGTATCAGCCCCAGCATTTT.

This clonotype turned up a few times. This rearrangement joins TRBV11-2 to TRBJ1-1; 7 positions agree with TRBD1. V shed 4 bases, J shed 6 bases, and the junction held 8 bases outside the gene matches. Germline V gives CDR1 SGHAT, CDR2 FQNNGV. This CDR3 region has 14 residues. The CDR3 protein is CASSSRDSNAEAFF. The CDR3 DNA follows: TGTGCCAGCAGCTCCAGGGACAGTAATGCTGAAGCTTTCTTT.

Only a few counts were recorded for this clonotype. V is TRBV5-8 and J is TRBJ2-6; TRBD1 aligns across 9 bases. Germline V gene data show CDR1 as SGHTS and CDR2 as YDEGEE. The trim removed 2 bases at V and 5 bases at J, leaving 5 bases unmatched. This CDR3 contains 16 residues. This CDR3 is CASSLPGTGWANVLTF. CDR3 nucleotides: TGTGCCAGCAGCTTACCTGGGACAGGGTGGGCCAACGTCCTGACTTTC.

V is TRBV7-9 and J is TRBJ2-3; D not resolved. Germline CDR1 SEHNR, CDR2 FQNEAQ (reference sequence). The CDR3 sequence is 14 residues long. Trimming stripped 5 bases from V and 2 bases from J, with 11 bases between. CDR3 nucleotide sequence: TGTGCCAGCAGCCGCCCGGCGCTCACAGATACGCAGTATTTT. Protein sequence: CASSRPALTDTQYF.

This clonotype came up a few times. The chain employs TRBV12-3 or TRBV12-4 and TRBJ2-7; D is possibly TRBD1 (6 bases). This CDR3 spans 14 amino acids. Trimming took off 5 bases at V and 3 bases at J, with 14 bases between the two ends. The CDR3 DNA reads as TGTGCCAGCAGTGTACAGGGAAGGAACTACGAGCAGTACTTC. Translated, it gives CASSVQGRNYEQYF.

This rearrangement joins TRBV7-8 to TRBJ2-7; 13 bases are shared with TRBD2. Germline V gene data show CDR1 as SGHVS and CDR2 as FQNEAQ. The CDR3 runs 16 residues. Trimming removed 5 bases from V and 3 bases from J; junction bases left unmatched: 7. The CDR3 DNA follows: TGTGCCAGCAGCCCTTACCGACTAGCGGGGGGCTACGAGCAGTACTTC. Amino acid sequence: CASSPYRLAGGYEQYF.

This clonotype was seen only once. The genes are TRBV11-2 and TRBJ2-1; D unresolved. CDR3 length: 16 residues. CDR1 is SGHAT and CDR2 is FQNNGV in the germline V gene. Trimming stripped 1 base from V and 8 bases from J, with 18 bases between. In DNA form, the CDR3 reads TGTGCCAGCAGCTTAGTAGACACCAGACCTGGCCATGAGCAGTTCTTC. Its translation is CASSLVDTRPGHEQFF.